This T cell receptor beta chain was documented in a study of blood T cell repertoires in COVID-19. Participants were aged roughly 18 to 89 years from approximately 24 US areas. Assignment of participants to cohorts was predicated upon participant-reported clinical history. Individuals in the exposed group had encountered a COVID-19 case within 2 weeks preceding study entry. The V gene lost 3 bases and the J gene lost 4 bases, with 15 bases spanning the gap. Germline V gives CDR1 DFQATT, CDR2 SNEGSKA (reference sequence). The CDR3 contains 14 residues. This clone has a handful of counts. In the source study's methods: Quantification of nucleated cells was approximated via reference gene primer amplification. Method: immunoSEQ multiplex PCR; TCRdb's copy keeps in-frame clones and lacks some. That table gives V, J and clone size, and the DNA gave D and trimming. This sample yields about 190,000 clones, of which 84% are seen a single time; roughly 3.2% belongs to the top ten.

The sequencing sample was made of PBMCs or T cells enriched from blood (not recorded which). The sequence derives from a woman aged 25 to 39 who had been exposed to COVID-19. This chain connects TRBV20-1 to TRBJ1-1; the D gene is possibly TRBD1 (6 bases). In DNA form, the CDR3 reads TGCAGTGCTAGTGAGGGGGGGGCGGGCACTGAAGCTTTCTTT. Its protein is CSASEGGAGTEAFF.